This entry concerns a single T cell receptor (beta chain). This clone's antigen is unknown. Base qualities are not at hand, and no much larger clone is one base apart. The sample originates from a study of OX40 agonist ivuxolimab in advanced cancers. Background on the whole study: The costimulatory receptor OX40 (CD134) was targeted by ivuxolimab, a fully human IgG2 agonistic monoclonal antibody. Intravenous ivuxolimab was administered to patients every 2 weeks at six dose levels: 0.01, 0.1, 0.3, 1.5, 3 and 10 mg/kg. Of the roughly 51 patients in dose escalation, about 19 had hepatocellular carcinoma, some 15 had melanoma, 9 had renal cell carcinoma and 9 had head and neck cancer. The dose-escalation cohort was about 86% male with a mean age of approximately 60 years, ranging from 23 to 79. Prior anti-PD-1, anti-PD-L1 or anti-CTLA-4 therapy was permitted, and approximately 40% of dose-escalation patients had received checkpoint inhibitors. Partial responses were achieved by three dose-escalation patients, of whom one had hepatocellular carcinoma and two had cutaneous melanoma. Peripheral TCRbeta sequencing was intended to test whether TCR sequence diversity was altered and clonal T-cell expansion was caused by ivuxolimab. The paper reports the monotherapy dose-escalation portion (N ≈ 50 patients) of the phase I ivuxolimab trial.

V is cut back by 4 bases and J by 2 bases, with 6 bases in the junction unmatched. Its CDR3 holds 17 amino acids, cysteine through phenylalanine. The CDR3 DNA has 51 bases and is translated from base 1. The germline V gene specifies LGHNA as CDR1 and YSLEER as CDR2. Patients with autoimmune disease history or receiving systemic immunosuppression were excluded from the trial. Peripheral blood for TCR sequencing was drawn from every dose cohort at baseline, at cycle 4 day 1 and at cycle 7 day 1. Samples came from an open-label, multicenter, first-in-human phase I dose-escalation trial of ivuxolimab. Adults with locally advanced or metastatic melanoma, renal cell carcinoma, hepatocellular carcinoma or head and neck squamous cell carcinoma were enrolled in the trial. Before TCR sequencing, CD4+ and CD8+ T cells were separately sorted from peripheral blood. Genomic DNA was extracted from sorted cells for sequencing of the TCRbeta CDR3 region. The immunoSEQ Assay was used for sequencing of TCRbeta CDR3 regions. TCRdb stores this immuneACCESS table with in-frame sequences only. Part of the clones is absent; in the studies checked, under half of the shortfall reflects unresolved V genes, and no reason is known for the rest. The sample includes 75,000 to 100,000 clones, with approximately 91% observed a single time. Clones ranked in the top ten supply about 0.7% of the sample.

Broader findings and caveats from the paper: Low levels of normalized T-cell clonal expansion were also seen in some patients who did not respond. In the 0.1-3.0 mg/kg groups, partial responders had among the lowest normalized peripheral clonal expansion, particularly in CD8+ T cells. At doses from 0.1 to 3.0 mg/kg, clonal expansion was seen in both CD4+ and CD8+ blood T cells between baseline and week 6. After ivuxolimab, CD8+ T cells had more expanded clones than CD4+ T cells on average. Which antigens the clonally expanded peripheral T cells were specific for was not determined.

This clonotype was sampled from an adult with an advanced solid tumor such as melanoma, head and neck, liver or kidney cancer. The rearranged chain carries TRBV4-3 and TRBJ2-6; 9 bases in the junction line up with TRBD1. The sample consisted of CD4+ or CD8+ T cells sorted from blood, taken in a trial of the OX40 agonist ivuxolimab. The CDR3 protein: CASSRGTGRPGANVLTF. The nucleotide sequence reads TGCGCCAGCAGCCGAGGGACAGGGAGGCCTGGGGCCAACGTCCTGACTTTC.